A selection of T cell receptor beta chains follows, all from one sample in a study of T cells in Graves' hyperthyroidism and ophthalmopathy. One entry per CDR3 protein, called by TCRdb with MiXCR from the multiplex PCR reads. The sample includes 500,000 to 600,000 distinct CDR3 sequences, roughly a sixth of them seen just once. Sequencing was performed on blood. The receptors here all came from a woman between 18 and 29 years old with Graves' hyperthyroidism. The CDR3 runs from the conserved cysteine through the conserved F or W. Fields, in order: clone size, J gene, D gene, V gene, CDR3 DNA, CDR3 protein. D genes are given only for firm matches. Clone size is stated in some rows and not others, as once, few, many or a class when expanded.

clone_size: NA
j_call: TRBJ2-5
d_call: NA
v_call: TRBV7-8
cdr3_nt: TGTGCCAGCAGCCTCCACAACCGGGAGCAAGAGACCCAGTACTTC
cdr3_aa: CASSLHNREQETQYF

clone_size: many
j_call: TRBJ2-3
d_call: TRBD2
v_call: TRBV13
cdr3_nt: TGTGCCAGCAGCTTAGCATTAGCGGGAGGGGCAGATACGCAGTATTTT
cdr3_aa: CASSLALAGGADTQYF

clone_size: many
j_call: TRBJ2-7
d_call: NA
v_call: TRBV20-1
cdr3_nt: TGCAGTGCTCCCCCGAGCGCAACCTACGAGCAGTACTTC
cdr3_aa: CSAPPSATYEQYF

clone_size: many
j_call: TRBJ2-7
d_call: NA
v_call: TRBV5-1
cdr3_nt: TGCGCCAGCAGCGTCGGAGTAGCAACCCCCTACGAGCAGTACTTC
cdr3_aa: CASSVGVATPYEQYF

clone_size: NA
j_call: TRBJ2-5
d_call: TRBD2
v_call: TRBV4-1
cdr3_nt: TGCGCCAGCAGCCAAGAGGCTTCACTAGCGGGTGGAGAGGCCCAGTACTTC
cdr3_aa: CASSQEASLAGGEAQYF

clone_size: many
j_call: TRBJ2-3
d_call: NA
v_call: TRBV3-1
cdr3_nt: TGTGCCAGCAGCCGGGGATCTAGCACAGATACGCAGTATTTT
cdr3_aa: CASSRGSSTDTQYF

clone_size: few
j_call: TRBJ2-7
d_call: NA
v_call: TRBV29-1
cdr3_nt: TGCAGCGTTGGTTTTGGGGATCCGGGCGAGCAGTACTTC
cdr3_aa: CSVGFGDPGEQYF

clone_size: once
j_call: TRBJ2-3
d_call: NA
v_call: TRBV30
cdr3_nt: TGTGCCTGGAGTGTACCAGGGGCTAGCACAGATACGCAGTATTTT
cdr3_aa: CAWSVPGASTDTQYF

clone_size: NA
j_call: TRBJ2-7
d_call: NA
v_call: TRBV12-3/TRBV12-4
cdr3_nt: TGTGCCAGCAGTCGCCGACAGGACTACGAGCAGTACTTC
cdr3_aa: CASSRRQDYEQYF

clone_size: NA
j_call: TRBJ2-3
d_call: NA
v_call: TRBV30
cdr3_nt: TGTGCCTGGATTATACGGGACCTCACAGATACGCAGTATTTT
cdr3_aa: CAWIIRDLTDTQYF

clone_size: many
j_call: TRBJ1-5
d_call: NA
v_call: TRBV5-6
cdr3_nt: TGTGCCAGCAGCTCCCGGACAAGGAGCAATCAGCCCCAGCATTTT
cdr3_aa: CASSSRTRSNQPQHF

clone_size: NA
j_call: TRBJ1-3
d_call: NA
v_call: TRBV6-1
cdr3_nt: TGTGCCAGCAGTCTGACGACACCAGAAAGCTCTGGAAACACCATATATTTT
cdr3_aa: CASSLTTPESSGNTIYF

clone_size: few
j_call: TRBJ1-1
d_call: NA
v_call: TRBV12-3/TRBV12-4
cdr3_nt: TGTGCCAGCAGTGAACTCCCAGGGTCCTGGGCTTTCTTT
cdr3_aa: CASSELPGSWAFF

clone_size: NA
j_call: TRBJ2-1
d_call: TRBD1
v_call: TRBV19
cdr3_nt: TGTGCCAGTAGGTCCGGGACAGGGGGTAAGAATGAGCAGTTCTTC
cdr3_aa: CASRSGTGGKNEQFF

clone_size: once
j_call: TRBJ2-3
d_call: NA
v_call: TRBV7-4
cdr3_nt: TGTGCCAGCAGCCCAAGACCCGAAAGGGCGCAGTATTTT
cdr3_aa: CASSPRPERAQYF

clone_size: few
j_call: TRBJ2-2
d_call: TRBD2
v_call: TRBV7-6
cdr3_nt: TGTGCCAGCAGCGGGACTAGCGGGGGGGCCTACACCGGGGAGCTGTTTTTT
cdr3_aa: CASSGTSGGAYTGELFF

clone_size: many
j_call: TRBJ1-1
d_call: TRBD1
v_call: TRBV3-1
cdr3_nt: TGTGCCAGCAGCCAAGGGGACAGGGGTACTGAAGCTTTCTTT
cdr3_aa: CASSQGDRGTEAFF

clone_size: NA
j_call: TRBJ1-2
d_call: TRBD1
v_call: TRBV11-2
cdr3_nt: TGTGCCAGCAGCTCCCCCTCGGGACAGACTACTAACTATGGCTACACCTTC
cdr3_aa: CASSSPSGQTTNYGYTF

clone_size: NA
j_call: TRBJ2-7
d_call: NA
v_call: TRBV2
cdr3_nt: TGTGCCAGCAGTAGTCCGGGACTGCTTTACGAGCAGTACTTC
cdr3_aa: CASSSPGLLYEQYF

clone_size: many
j_call: TRBJ1-1
d_call: TRBD1
v_call: TRBV5-5
cdr3_nt: TGTGCCAGCAGCTCAGGGACAGGGGAAGGCACTGAAGCTTTCTTT
cdr3_aa: CASSSGTGEGTEAFF

clone_size: few
j_call: TRBJ1-6
d_call: NA
v_call: TRBV16
cdr3_nt: TGTGCCAGCAGCCAACAGGGATTTTATTCACCCCTCCACTTT
cdr3_aa: CASSQQGFYSPLHF

clone_size: few
j_call: TRBJ2-1
d_call: NA
v_call: TRBV24-1
cdr3_nt: TGTGCCACCAGTGATTTCGGCAGCTCCTACAATGAGCAGTTCTTC
cdr3_aa: CATSDFGSSYNEQFF

clone_size: few
j_call: TRBJ1-5
d_call: NA
v_call: TRBV6-1
cdr3_nt: TGTGCCAGCAGCGCTTCAGGGCCACTCAATCAGCCCCAGCATTTT
cdr3_aa: CASSASGPLNQPQHF

clone_size: few
j_call: TRBJ2-1
d_call: TRBD2
v_call: TRBV9
cdr3_nt: TGTGCCAGCAGCGCTCTTTGGGGGGGGTACAATGAGCAGTTCTTC
cdr3_aa: CASSALWGGYNEQFF

clone_size: NA
j_call: TRBJ2-4
d_call: NA
v_call: TRBV5-1
cdr3_nt: TGCGCCAGCAGTGCAGGACCTCAGAGGGACATTCAGTACTTC
cdr3_aa: CASSAGPQRDIQYF

clone_size: many
j_call: TRBJ2-5
d_call: TRBD2
v_call: TRBV20-1
cdr3_nt: TGCAGTGCTAGCGGGGGGGAAGAGACCCAGTACTTC
cdr3_aa: CSASGGEETQYF

clone_size: few
j_call: TRBJ2-7
d_call: NA
v_call: TRBV15
cdr3_nt: TGTGCCACCAGCAGAGATCATGTGAGCTCCTACGAGCAGTACTTC
cdr3_aa: CATSRDHVSSYEQYF

clone_size: NA
j_call: TRBJ1-3
d_call: TRBD1
v_call: TRBV5-1
cdr3_nt: TGCGCCAGCAGCCAAGGGACAGGGTACGGAAACACCATATATTTT
cdr3_aa: CASSQGTGYGNTIYF